The 10 T cell receptor beta chains below all came from one sample that was sequenced in a study of T cell changes during pregnancy in multiple sclerosis. The table came from immunoSEQ multiplex PCR; TCRdb's copy has only in-frame clones and leaves some out. The top ten hold approximately 0.15% of the sample, which has around 75,000 clones, around 94% seen once. Sequencing was performed on CD4+ T cells from peripheral blood mononuclear cells, taken after pregnancy. The receptor source for this set is a female donor with multiple sclerosis, enrolled in a pregnancy study.

The V call is TRBV30, the J call TRBJ2-1, with 9 nucleotides matching TRBD2. This CDR3 region has 16 residues. J lost 4 bases, V lost 3 bases, and 10 bases had no gene match. The V gene's germline CDR1 is GTSNPN and CDR2 SVGIG (reference sequence). The CDR3 region has the DNA TGTGCCTGGAGCACTCCGGGACTAGCATCGTACAATGAGCAGTTCTTC. Residues: CAWSTPGLASYNEQFF.

The chain has TRBV27 and TRBJ2-1; 9 bases are a match to TRBD1. The CDR3 sequence is 15 residues long. V gave up 7 bases and J gave up 8 bases; unmatched junction bases: 12. Germline values: CDR1 MNHEY, CDR2 SMNVEV (reference sequence). CDR3 protein: CASTTWTGDAYEQFF. CDR3 coding DNA: TGTGCCAGCACCACATGGACAGGGGACGCCTATGAGCAGTTCTTC.

The chain links TRBV7-2 to TRBJ1-5; D gene uncertain. V was cut by 1 base and J by 2 bases, with 9 bases left in between. CDR3 length: 15 residues. CDR1 and CDR2 (germline): SGHTA, FQGNSA. The CDR3, as DNA: TGTGCCAGCAGCTTAGATCCCGGGGGCAATCAGCCCCAGCATTTT. Protein product: CASSLDPGGNQPQHF.

This rearrangement joins TRBV30 to TRBJ2-3, with TRBD2 matching over 16 bases. Germline loops: CDR1 GTSNPN, CDR2 SVGIG (reference sequence). The CDR3 has 16 residues. With 0 bases clipped from V and 5 bases from J, the junction kept 2 bases outside the gene matches. The DNA for the CDR3 is TGTGCCTGGAGTGTTGGGACTAGCGGGAGGGGAGATACGCAGTATTTT. Translated: CAWSVGTSGRGDTQYF.

The V call is TRBV20-1, the J call TRBJ2-1; D ambiguous. Germline V gene data show CDR1 as DFQATT and CDR2 as SNEGSKA (reference sequence). V was pared by 3 bases and J by 5 bases, with 5 bases between. The CDR3 spans 11 residues. CDR3 loop: CSARLNNEQFF. Written as DNA, the CDR3 is TGCAGTGCTAGGCTAAACAATGAGCAGTTCTTC.

V and J are TRBV18 and TRBJ2-2; 7 bases line up with TRBD1. The CDR3 consists of 15 residues. Germline V gives CDR1 KGHSH, CDR2 LQKENI. The V segment lost 3 bases and the J segment 5 bases; nucleotides outside the gene matches: 6. DNA of the CDR3: TGTGCCAGCTCACCCGACAGGGTTGTAACCGGGGAGCTGTTTTTT. This sequence encodes CASSPDRVVTGELFF.

V gene TRBV7-8 combines with J gene TRBJ2-3, with D unclear. There are 14 residues in the CDR3. CDR1 is SGHVS, CDR2 FQNEAQ, per germline. V was pared by 5 bases and J by 4 bases, with 13 bases between. The CDR3 sequence is CASSLRRGPDTQYF. CDR3 in DNA: TGTGCCAGCAGCCTAAGGCGTGGGCCAGATACGCAGTATTTT. Combining the CDR3 with reference TRBV7-8 and TRBJ2-3 gives the whole variable domain GAGVSQSPRYKVAKRGQDVALRCDPISGHVSLFWYQQALGQGPEFLTYFQNEAQLDKSGLPSDRFFAERPEGSVSTLKIQRTQQEDSAVYLCASSLRRGPDTQYFGPGTRLTVL.

Concerning this clone itself: Other DNA sequences in the sample encode the same CDR3. The chain couples TRBV5-1 to TRBJ1-1, with no clear D. The V end lost 0 bases, the J end lost 1 base, and 7 bases lay between the germline ends. CDR3 length: 14 residues. Germline CDR1 reads SGHRS; CDR2 reads YFSETQ. The CDR3 is CASSLAGGNTEAFF. The CDR3 region has the DNA TGCGCCAGCAGCTTGGCGGGAGGGAACACTGAAGCTTTCTTT.

This rearrangement joins TRBV19 to TRBJ2-2; D possibly corresponds to TRBD1 (5 bases). The germline gives CDR1 LNHDA, CDR2 SQIVND (reference sequence). The CDR3 runs 14 residues. V was cut by 5 bases and J by 6 bases, with 13 bases left in between. The CDR3 here is CASSLAGYAGELFF. The CDR3 coding sequence is TGTGCCAGTAGTCTGGCAGGGTACGCCGGGGAGCTGTTTTTT.

The CDR3 loop reads CATGRREGAYGYTF. In DNA, the CDR3 is TGTGCCACGGGCCGGAGGGAGGGAGCCTATGGCTACACCTTC. This chain links TRBV27 with TRBJ1-2; D is undetermined. V was clipped by 10 bases and J by 4 bases, with 19 bases between them. Germline V gene lookup returns CDR1 MNHEY and CDR2 SMNVEV (reference sequence). The CDR3 length is 14 residues.